This T cell receptor (beta chain) was captured in a study of shared clonotypes between healthy human individuals. Whole-study context: CD4 naive cells filled three plates per donor, CD4 memory three, CD8 naive two and CD8 memory one.

The CDR3 sequence is 14 residues long. Germline lookup yields CDR1 MNHEY and CDR2 SVGAGI. V trimming: 4 bases; J trimming: 8 bases; junction bases outside the gene matches: 10. Generated by immunoSEQ multiplex PCR, the TCRdb table keeps only in-frame clones and is missing some. The sample lists about 1 million clones; about 76% were seen once. V gene TRBV6-5 combines with J gene TRBJ1-2; 7 positions match TRBD1. The sample was memory CD4+ T cells sorted from blood. The subset here: CD45RA-negative fraction. The source of this sequence is a man between 18 and 29 years old in good health. Here the CDR3 DNA reads TGTGCCAGCAGTTCACCCCGCCAGGGGGGAGGCTACACCTTC. It translates to CASSSPRQGGGYTF.